This T cell receptor (beta chain) was recorded in a study of prognosis after radiotherapy for stage I lung cancer. Study in general: Tumor types were squamous cell carcinoma in six to eight patients, adenocarcinoma in about eleven.

Genomic DNA yielded TCR beta CDR3, amplified by two-round multiplex PCR. With primers specific to each TRBV and TRBJ gene, the first-round PCR was performed. TCRdb independently ran MiXCR on the multiplex PCR reads; one entry per CDR3 protein. Found here are around 26,000 distinct CDR3 sequences, roughly 50% of them singletons; the top ten hold more than 13%. Points on this clonotype: Germline and junction disagree at one end, which may indicate a read error.

Source: PBMCs, taken before or after stereotactic body radiation therapy (not recorded which). The sequence was collected from a donor of 50 years or more with non-small cell lung cancer.

DNA for the CDR3: TGTGCCATCAGTTATTCTTCAGGGATGAGCACTCAAGCTTTCTTT. This encodes CAISYSSGMSTQAFF. This sequence joins TRBV6-5 and TRBJ1-1, with TRBD1 as a possible D gene (5 bases). CDR1 is MNHEY and CDR2 is SVGAGI in the germline V gene. The CDR3 contains 15 residues.